The present T cell receptor beta chain was sequenced within a study of breast tumors, draining lymph nodes, adjacent tissues. Study results and limitations: Tumor repertoires ranked between lymph nodes and nontumor tissue in diversity, with V and J gene preferences. Data fit most tumor T cells coming from lymph node, expanding in tumor.

This CDR3 spans 15 amino acids. CDR1 and CDR2 from the germline V gene are SGHTA and FQGTGA. V was clipped by 4 bases and J by 6 bases, with 16 bases between them. At least ten counts were recorded for this clonotype. Its specificity is unknown. Axillary draining lymph nodes of breast cancer patients supplied the node samples. TCRdb recomputed calls from the multiplex PCR reads with MiXCR, one row per CDR3 protein. The sample records about 200,000 distinct CDR3 sequences, around 29% being singletons. The sample consisted of axillary lymph node tissue. The rearrangement links TRBV7-3 to TRBJ2-1; a weak D match, TRBD2 (6 bases). The TCR originated in a female donor with breast cancer. Some clones in this sample may be carry-over from other donors' samples. The CDR3 loop reads CASSSSRAGRNEQFF. CDR3 DNA: TGTGCCAGCAGCTCGTCCAGGGCGGGGCGCAATGAGCAGTTCTTC.